This T cell receptor (beta chain) was sequenced during a study of CD8+ T cells in alopecia areata. Note on this clone: Antigen unknown.

This CDR3 has 14 residues. V was pared by 5 bases and J by 5 bases, with 13 bases between. From germline, CDR1 is SEHNR and CDR2 FQNEAQ (reference sequence). Broader study findings: Many of the expanded lesional clones endured in scalp and blood while on tofacitinib. The study found tofacitinib significantly decreased scalp clonality and expanded CD8+ clones among the top 100.

Extraction and reverse transcription of RNA yielded cDNA as the sequencing template. Using immunoSEQ multiplex PCR, the repertoire was profiled, and TCRdb retains in-frame clones only, with some absent. Found here are 200,000 to 250,000 clones, around 66% of them singletons; the top ten hold roughly 4.2%. Treatment described: oral pan-JAK inhibitor, 5-10 mg twice daily. The sequence derives from a human donor with alopecia areata. The gene calls are TRBV7-9 and TRBJ1-5; D unclear. The sample consisted of CD4+ T cells sorted from blood, taken at week 4, from a patient treated with tofacitinib. CDR3 sequence: CASSLHSPDQPQHF. The CDR3 nucleotides are TGTGCCAGCAGCCTACATAGCCCCGATCAGCCCCAGCATTTT.